The clone carrying this TCR beta chain has a single count. Its antigen is still unknown. The CDR3 runs 11 residues. From germline, CDR1 is MDHEN and CDR2 SYDVKM. Trimming pared 6 bases from V and 3 bases from J, leaving 5 bases between. The data originate from a study of T cell responses to AZD1222 COVID-19 vaccine. Study observations and caveats: White British people made up most donors, females outnumbered males, and clonal diversity was possibly underestimated. Baseline seropositivity occurred in only a handful of AZD1222 recipients.

The repertoire was sequenced with immunoSEQ multiplex PCR; TCRdb's copy has only in-frame clones and lacks some. This sample has approximately 80,000 clones, with 85% to 90% found just once. The input for sequencing was peripheral blood, taken on day 0 of AZD1222 vaccination. The sequence was collected from an adult in good health. This rearrangement joins TRBV28 to TRBJ1-2, with D hard to call. CDR3 DNA: TGTGCCAGCAGATCGGACTATGGCTACACCTTC. This codes for CASRSDYGYTF.